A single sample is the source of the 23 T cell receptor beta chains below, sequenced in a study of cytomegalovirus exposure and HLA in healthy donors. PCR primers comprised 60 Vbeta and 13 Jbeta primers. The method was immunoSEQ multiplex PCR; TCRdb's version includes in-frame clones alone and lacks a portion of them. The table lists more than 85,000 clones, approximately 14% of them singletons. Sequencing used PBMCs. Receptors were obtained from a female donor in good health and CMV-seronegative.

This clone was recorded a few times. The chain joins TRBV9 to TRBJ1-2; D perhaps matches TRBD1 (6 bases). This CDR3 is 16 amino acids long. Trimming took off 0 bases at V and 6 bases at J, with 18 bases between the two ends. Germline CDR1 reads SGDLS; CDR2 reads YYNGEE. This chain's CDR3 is CASSVAGGARLDGYTF. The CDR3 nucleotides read TGTGCCAGCAGCGTAGCTGGGGGGGCGAGGCTGGATGGCTACACCTTC.

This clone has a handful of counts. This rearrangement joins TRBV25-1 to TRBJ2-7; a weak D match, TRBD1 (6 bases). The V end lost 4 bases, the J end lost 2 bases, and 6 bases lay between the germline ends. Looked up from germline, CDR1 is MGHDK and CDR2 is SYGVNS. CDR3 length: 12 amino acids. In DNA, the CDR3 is TGTGCCAGCAGTGGGGACACCTACGAGCAGTACTTC. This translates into CASSGDTYEQYF.

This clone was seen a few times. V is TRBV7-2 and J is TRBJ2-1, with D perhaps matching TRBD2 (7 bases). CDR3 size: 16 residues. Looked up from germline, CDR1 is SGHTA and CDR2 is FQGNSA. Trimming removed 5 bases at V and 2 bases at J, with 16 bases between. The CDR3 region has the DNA TGTGCCAGCAGCACCCACGGGGGGCCGACCTACAATGAGCAGTTCTTC. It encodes CASSTHGGPTYNEQFF.

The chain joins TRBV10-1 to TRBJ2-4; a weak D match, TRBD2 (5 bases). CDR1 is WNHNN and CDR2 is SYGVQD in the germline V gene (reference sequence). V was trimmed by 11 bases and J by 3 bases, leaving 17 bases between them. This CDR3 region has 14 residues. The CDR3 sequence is CALSISRGKNIQYF. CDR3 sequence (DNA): TGCGCCCTCTCTATTTCCCGGGGCAAAAACATTCAGTACTTC.

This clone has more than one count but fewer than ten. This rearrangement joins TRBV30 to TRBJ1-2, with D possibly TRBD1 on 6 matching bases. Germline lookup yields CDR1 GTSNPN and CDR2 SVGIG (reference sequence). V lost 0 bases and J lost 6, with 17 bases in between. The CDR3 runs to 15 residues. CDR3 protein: CAWSVQAGAPNGYTF. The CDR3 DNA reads TGTGCCTGGAGTGTACAGGCAGGGGCCCCCAATGGCTACACCTTC. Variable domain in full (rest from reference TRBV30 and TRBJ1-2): SQTIHQWPATLVQPVGSPLSLECTVEGTSNPNLYWYRQAAGRGLQLLFYSVGIGQISSEVPQNLSASRPQDRQFILSSKKLLLSDSGFYLCAWSVQAGAPNGYTFGSGTRLTVV.

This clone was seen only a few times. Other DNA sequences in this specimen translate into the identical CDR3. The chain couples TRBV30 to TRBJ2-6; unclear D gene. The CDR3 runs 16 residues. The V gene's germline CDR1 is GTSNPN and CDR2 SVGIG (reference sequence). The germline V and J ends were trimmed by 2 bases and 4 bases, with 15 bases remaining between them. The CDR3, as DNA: TGTGCCTGGAGTTCTCGAAGAGGTACAGGGGCCAACGTCCTGACTTTC. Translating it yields CAWSSRRGTGANVLTF.

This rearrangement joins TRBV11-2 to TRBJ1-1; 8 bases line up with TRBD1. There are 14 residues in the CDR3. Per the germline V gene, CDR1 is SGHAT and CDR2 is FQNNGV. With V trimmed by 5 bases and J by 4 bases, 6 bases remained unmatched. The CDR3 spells CASSHTTGATEAFF. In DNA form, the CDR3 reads TGTGCCAGCAGCCATACGACAGGGGCCACTGAAGCTTTCTTT.

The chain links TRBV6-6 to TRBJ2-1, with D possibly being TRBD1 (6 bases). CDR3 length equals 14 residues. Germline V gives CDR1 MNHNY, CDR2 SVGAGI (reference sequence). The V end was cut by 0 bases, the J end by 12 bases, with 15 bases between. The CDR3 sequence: CASSYSRGSVPQFF. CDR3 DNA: TGTGCCAGCAGTTACTCCAGGGGTAGCGTGCCGCAGTTCTTC.

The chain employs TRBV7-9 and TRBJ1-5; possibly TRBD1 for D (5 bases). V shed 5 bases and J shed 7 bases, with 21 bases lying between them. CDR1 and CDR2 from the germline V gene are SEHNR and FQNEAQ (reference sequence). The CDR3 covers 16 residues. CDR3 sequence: CASSQIPGGGNQPQHF. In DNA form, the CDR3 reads TGTGCCAGCAGCCAAATCCCAGGCGGGGGAAACCAGCCCCAGCATTTT.

The CDR3 DNA is TGTGCCAGCTCACCTAGGACTAGCGGTTACAATGAGCAGTTCTTC. Encoded protein: CASSPRTSGYNEQFF. The rearrangement links TRBV18 to TRBJ2-1, with 10 nucleotides matching TRBD2. The J segment lost 4 bases and the V segment lost 3 bases, leaving 3 bases of the junction unmatched. CDR3 length equals 15 residues. Per the germline V gene, CDR1 is KGHSH and CDR2 is LQKENI.

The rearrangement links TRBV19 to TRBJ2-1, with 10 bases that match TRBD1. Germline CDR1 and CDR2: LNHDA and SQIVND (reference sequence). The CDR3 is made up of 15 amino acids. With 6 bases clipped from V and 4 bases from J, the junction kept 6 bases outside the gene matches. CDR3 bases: TGTGCCAGTAGGGGACAGGGGATGGGGTACAATGAGCAGTTCTTC. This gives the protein CASRGQGMGYNEQFF.

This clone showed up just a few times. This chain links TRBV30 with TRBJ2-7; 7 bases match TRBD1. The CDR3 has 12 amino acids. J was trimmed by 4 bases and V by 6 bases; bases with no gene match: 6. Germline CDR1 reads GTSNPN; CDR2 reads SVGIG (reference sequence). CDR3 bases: TGTGCCTGCAACAGGGGATCTTACGAGCAGTACTTC. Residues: CACNRGSYEQYF.

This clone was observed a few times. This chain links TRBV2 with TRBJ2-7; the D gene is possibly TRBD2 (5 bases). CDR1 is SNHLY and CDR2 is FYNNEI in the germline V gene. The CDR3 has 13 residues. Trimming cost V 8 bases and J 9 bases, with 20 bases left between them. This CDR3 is CASVGISPGLQYF. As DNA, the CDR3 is TGTGCCAGCGTAGGGATCTCCCCGGGGTTGCAGTACTTC.

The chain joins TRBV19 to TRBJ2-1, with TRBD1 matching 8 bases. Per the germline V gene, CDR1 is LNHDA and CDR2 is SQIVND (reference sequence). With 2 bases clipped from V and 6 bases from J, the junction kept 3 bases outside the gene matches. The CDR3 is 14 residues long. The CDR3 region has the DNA TGTGCCAGTAGTATACAGGGGGCACGCAATGAGCAGTTCTTC. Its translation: CASSIQGARNEQFF.

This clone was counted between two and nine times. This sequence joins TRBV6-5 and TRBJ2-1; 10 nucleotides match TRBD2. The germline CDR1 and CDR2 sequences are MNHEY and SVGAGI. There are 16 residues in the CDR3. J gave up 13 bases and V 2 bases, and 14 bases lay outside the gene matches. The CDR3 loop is CASSYGLAGARETQFF. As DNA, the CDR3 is TGTGCCAGCAGTTACGGGCTAGCGGGGGCTCGGGAGACCCAGTTCTTC.

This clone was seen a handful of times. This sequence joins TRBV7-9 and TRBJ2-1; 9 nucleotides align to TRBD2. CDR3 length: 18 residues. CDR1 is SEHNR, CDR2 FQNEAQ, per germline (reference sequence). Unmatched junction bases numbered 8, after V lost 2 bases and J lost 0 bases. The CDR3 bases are TGTGCCAGCAGCTTAAAATTGGGACTAGCTACCTCCTACAATGAGCAGTTCTTC. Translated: CASSLKLGLATSYNEQFF. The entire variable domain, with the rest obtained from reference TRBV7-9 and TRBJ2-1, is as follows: DTGVSQNPRHKITKRGQNVTFRCDPISEHNRLYWYRQTLGQGPEFLTYFQNEAQLEKSRLLSDRFSAERPKGSFSTLEIQRTEQGDSAMYLCASSLKLGLATSYNEQFFGPGTRLTVL.

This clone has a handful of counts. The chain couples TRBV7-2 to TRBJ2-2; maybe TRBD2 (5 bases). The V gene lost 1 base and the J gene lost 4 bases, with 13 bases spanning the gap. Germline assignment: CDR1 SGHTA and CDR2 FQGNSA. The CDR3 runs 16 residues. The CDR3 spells CASSLVPGVTTGELFF. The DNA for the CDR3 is TGTGCCAGCAGCTTAGTACCCGGGGTGACCACCGGGGAGCTGTTTTTT.

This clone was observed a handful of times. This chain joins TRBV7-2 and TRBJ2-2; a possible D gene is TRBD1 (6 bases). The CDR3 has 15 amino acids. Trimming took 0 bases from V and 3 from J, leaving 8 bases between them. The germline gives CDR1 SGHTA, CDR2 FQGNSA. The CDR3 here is CASSLAAGDTGELFF. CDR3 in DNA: TGTGCCAGCAGCTTAGCAGCAGGGGACACCGGGGAGCTGTTTTTT.

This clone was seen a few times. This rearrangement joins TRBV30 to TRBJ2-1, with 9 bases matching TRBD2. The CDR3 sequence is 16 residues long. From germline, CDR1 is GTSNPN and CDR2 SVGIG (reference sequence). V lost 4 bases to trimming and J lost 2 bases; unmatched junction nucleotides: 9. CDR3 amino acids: CAWTRGLAPPYNEQFF. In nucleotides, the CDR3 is TGTGCCTGGACCAGAGGACTAGCGCCGCCCTACAATGAGCAGTTCTTC.

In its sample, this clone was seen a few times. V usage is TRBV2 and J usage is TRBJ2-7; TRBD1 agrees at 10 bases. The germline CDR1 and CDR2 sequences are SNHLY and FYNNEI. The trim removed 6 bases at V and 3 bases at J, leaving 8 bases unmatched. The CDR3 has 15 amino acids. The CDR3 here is CASRYRQGAYYEQYF. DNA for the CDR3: TGTGCCAGCAGATATCGACAGGGGGCATACTACGAGCAGTACTTC.

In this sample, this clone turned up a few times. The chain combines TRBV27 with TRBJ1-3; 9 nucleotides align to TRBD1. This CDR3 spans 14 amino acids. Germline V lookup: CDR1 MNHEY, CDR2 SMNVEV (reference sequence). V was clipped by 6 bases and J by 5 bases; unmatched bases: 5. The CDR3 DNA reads TGTGCCAGCAGCTCGGGACAGGGTAGAAACACCATATATTTT. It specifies CASSSGQGRNTIYF.

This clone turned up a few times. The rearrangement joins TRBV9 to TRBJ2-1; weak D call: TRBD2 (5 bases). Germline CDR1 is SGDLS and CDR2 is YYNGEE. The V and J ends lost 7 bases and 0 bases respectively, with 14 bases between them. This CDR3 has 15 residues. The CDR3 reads CASGPLGDSYNEQFF. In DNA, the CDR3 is TGTGCCAGCGGCCCCCTGGGAGACTCCTACAATGAGCAGTTCTTC.

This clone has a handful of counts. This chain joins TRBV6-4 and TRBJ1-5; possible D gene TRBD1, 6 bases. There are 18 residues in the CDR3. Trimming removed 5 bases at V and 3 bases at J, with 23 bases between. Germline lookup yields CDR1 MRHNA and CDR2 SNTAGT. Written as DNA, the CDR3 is TGTGCCAGCAGTACGACAGGTTTGATCATCAATCTCAATCAGCCCCAGCATTTT. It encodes CASSTTGLIINLNQPQHF.